Detailed here is one T cell receptor beta chain. The source of the sample is a study of blood T cell repertoires in COVID-19. On the study more broadly: Acute and convalescent COVID-19 samples came from the United States, Italy and Spain.

As processed by the authors: Nucleated cell counts were estimated from reference gene primer amplification. TCRdb's copy holds only in-frame clones and misses some; the assay was immunoSEQ multiplex PCR. V, J and clone size reflect that table, while D and trimming were determined from the DNA. The sample lists roughly 80,000 clones, approximately 87% seen once, with roughly 15% in the top ten. CDR1 and CDR2 from the germline V gene are MDHEN and SYDVKM. The CDR3 has 18 amino acids. V was pared by 5 bases and J by 8 bases, with 19 bases of the junction left unmatched. This clonotype was sampled from a woman aged 70-85 years with acute or convalescent COVID-19. The specimen was peripheral blood. The rearrangement uses TRBV28 and TRBJ1-5; 9 nucleotides line up with TRBD1. CDR3 bases: TGTGCCAGCAGTAAGGAATCCGGGACAGGGCCGAGTATGAAGCCCCAGCATTTT. Its protein product is CASSKESGTGPSMKPQHF.